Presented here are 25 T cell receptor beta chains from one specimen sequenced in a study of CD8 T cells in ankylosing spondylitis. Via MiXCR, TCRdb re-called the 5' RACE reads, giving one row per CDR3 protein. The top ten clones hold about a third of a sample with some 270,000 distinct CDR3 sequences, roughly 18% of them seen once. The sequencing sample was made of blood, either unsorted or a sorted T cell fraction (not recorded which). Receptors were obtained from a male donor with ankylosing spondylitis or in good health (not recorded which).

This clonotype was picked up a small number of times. CDR3 residues: CASSRKARLAYSTDTQYF. The CDR3 region has the DNA TGTGCCAGCAGTCGAAAGGCCAGACTAGCCTATAGCACAGATACGCAGTATTTT. This chain uses TRBV6-1 with TRBJ2-3, with 7 bases matching TRBD2. In germline, CDR1 is MNHNS, CDR2 SASEGT. V dropped 5 bases and J dropped 0; count of bases not matched to a gene: 14. The CDR3 is 18 residues long.

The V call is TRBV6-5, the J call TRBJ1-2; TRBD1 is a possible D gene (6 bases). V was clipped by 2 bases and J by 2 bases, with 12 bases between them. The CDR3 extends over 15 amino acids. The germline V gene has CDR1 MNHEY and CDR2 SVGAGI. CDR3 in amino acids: CASSYGLGHNYGYTF. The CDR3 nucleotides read TGTGCCAGCAGTTACGGGCTGGGACACAACTATGGCTACACCTTC.

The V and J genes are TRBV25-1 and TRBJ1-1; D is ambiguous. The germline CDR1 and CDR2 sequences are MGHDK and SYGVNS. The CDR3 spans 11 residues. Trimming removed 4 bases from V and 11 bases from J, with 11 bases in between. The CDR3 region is CASSGGIGAFF. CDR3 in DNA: TGTGCCAGCAGTGGAGGGATTGGGGCTTTCTTT.

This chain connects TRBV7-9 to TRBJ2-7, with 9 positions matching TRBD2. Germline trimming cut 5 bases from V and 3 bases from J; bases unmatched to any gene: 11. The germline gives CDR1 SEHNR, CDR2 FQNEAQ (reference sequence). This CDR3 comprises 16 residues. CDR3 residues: CASSARTSVSFYEQYF. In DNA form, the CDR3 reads TGTGCCAGCAGCGCACGGACTAGCGTGAGTTTCTACGAGCAGTACTTC.

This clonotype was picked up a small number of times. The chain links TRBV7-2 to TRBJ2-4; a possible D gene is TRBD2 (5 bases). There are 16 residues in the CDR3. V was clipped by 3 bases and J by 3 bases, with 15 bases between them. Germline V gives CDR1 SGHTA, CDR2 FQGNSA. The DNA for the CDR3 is TGTGCCAGCAGCTTTGCGGGCTTCGACGGCAAAAACATTCAGTACTTC. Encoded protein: CASSFAGFDGKNIQYF.

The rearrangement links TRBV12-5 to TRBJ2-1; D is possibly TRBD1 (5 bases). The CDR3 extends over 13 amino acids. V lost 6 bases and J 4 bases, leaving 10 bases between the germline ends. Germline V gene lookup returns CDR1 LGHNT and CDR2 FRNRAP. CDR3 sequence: CASGYDRYNEQFF. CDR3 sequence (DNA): TGTGCTAGTGGCTACGACAGATACAATGAGCAGTTCTTC.

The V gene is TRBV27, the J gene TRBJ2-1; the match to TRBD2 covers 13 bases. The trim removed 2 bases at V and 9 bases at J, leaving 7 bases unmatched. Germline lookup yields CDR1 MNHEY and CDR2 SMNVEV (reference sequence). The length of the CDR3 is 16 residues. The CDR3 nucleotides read TGTGCCAGCAGTTTACCTGGACTAGCGGGAGACGGTGAGCAGTTCTTC. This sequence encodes CASSLPGLAGDGEQFF.

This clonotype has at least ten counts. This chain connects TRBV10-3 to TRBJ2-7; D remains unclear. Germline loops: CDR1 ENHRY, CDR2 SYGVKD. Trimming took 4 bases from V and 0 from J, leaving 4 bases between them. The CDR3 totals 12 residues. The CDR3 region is CAISGDSYEQYF. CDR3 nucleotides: TGTGCCATCAGTGGGGACTCCTACGAGCAGTACTTC.

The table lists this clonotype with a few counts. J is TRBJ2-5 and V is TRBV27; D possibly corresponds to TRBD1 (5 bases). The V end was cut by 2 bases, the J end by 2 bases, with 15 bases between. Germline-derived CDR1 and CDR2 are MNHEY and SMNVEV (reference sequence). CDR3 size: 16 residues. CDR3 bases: TGTGCCAGCAGTTTAACCGGACACAGAGCACAAGAGACCCAGTACTTC. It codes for CASSLTGHRAQETQYF.

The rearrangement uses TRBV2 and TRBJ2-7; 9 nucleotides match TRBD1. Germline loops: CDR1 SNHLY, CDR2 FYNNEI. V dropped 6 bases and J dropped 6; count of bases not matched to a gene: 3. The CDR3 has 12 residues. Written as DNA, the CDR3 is TGTGCCAGCAGGGGACAGGGCCCCGAGCAGTACTTC. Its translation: CASRGQGPEQYF.

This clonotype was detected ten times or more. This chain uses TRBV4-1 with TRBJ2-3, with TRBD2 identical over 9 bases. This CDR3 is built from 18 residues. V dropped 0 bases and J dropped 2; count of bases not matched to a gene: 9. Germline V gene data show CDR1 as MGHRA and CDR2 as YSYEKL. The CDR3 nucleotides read TGCGCCAGCAGCCAAGATCGCACTAGCGGGCTTCTCACAGATACGCAGTATTTT. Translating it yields CASSQDRTSGLLTDTQYF.

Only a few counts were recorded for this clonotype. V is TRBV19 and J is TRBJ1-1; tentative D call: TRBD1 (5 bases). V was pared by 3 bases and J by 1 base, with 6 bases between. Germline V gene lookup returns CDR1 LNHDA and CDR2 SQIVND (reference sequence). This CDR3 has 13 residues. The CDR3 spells CASSIGQNTEAFF. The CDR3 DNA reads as TGTGCCAGTAGTATTGGACAGAACACTGAAGCTTTCTTT.

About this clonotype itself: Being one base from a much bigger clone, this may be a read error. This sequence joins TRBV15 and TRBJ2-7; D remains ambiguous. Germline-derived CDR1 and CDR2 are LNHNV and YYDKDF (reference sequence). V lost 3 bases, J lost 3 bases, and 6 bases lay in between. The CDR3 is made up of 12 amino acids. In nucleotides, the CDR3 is TGTGCCACCAGCAGTGAGGACTACGAGCAGTACTTC. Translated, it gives CATSSEDYEQYF.

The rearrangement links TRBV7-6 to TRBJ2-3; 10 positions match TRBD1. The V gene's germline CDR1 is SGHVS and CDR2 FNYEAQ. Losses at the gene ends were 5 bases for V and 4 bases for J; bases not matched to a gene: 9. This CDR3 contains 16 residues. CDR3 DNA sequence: TGTGCCAGCAGCCCAGCAGGGACAGGGGTGTCAGATACGCAGTATTTT. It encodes CASSPAGTGVSDTQYF.

The CDR3 DNA reads as TGCGCCAGCAGCCACGCCGGAGCTGGCGGCGAGCAGTACTTC. Protein product: CASSHAGAGGEQYF. This sequence joins TRBV5-1 and TRBJ2-7, with unresolved D. Germline CDR1 and CDR2: SGHRS and YFSETQ. The CDR3 length is 14 residues. The V end was cut by 4 bases, the J end by 6 bases, with 17 bases between. Filled out from reference TRBV5-1 and TRBJ2-7, the complete variable domain reads KAGVTQTPRYLIKTRGQQVTLSCSPISGHRSVSWYQQTPGQGLQFLFEYFSETQRNKGNFPGRFSGRQFSNSRSEMNVSTLELGDSALYLCASSHAGAGGEQYFGPGTRLTVT.

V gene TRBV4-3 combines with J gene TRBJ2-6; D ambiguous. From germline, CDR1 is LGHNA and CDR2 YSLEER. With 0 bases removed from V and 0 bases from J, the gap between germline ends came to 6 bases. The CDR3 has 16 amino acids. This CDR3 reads CASSQEFISGANVLTF. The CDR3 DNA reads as TGCGCCAGCAGCCAAGAGTTTATCTCTGGGGCCAACGTCCTGACTTTC.

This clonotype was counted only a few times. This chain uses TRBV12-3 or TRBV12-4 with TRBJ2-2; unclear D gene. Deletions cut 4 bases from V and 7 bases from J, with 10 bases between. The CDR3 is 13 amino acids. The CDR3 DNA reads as TGTGCCAGCAGTTGGGTGGATGGCGGGGAGCTGTTTTTT. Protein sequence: CASSWVDGGELFF.

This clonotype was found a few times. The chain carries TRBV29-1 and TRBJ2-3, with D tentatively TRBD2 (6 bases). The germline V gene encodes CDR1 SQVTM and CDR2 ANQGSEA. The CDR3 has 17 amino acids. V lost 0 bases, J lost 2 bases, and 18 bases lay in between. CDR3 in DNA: TGCAGCGTTGAAGATTCCTCTGGGGGGTGGGCCACAGATACGCAGTATTTT. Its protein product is CSVEDSSGGWATDTQYF.

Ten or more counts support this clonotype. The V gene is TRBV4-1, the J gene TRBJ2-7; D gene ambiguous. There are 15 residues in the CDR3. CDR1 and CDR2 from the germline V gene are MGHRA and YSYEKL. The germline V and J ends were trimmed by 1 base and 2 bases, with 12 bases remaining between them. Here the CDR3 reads CASSQADSGAYEQYF. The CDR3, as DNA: TGCGCCAGCAGCCAAGCGGATAGTGGGGCCTACGAGCAGTACTTC.

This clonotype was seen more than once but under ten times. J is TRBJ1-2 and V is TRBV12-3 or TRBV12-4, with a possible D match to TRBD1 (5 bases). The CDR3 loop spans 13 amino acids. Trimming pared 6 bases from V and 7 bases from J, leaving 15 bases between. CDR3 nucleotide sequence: TGTGCCAGCAGCCTTGGGAGAGGGGTTGGCTACACCTTC. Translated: CASSLGRGVGYTF.

The CDR3 coding sequence is TGCGCCAGCAGCCAAGACCGGGACTCCTTTCGGGGGCAGTTCTTC. Its translation is CASSQDRDSFRGQFF. The V call is TRBV4-3, the J call TRBJ2-1, with D tentatively TRBD2 (6 bases). Germline CDR1 and CDR2: LGHNA and YSLEER. V shed 0 bases and J shed 12 bases, with 18 bases lying between them. This CDR3 contains 15 residues.

CDR3 DNA: TGCAGTGCTAGAGATCCGGCCCGCATGGGGCTAGGCGACAATGAGCAGTTCTTC. Its translation: CSARDPARMGLGDNEQFF. The V call is TRBV20-1, the J call TRBJ2-1; weak D call: TRBD1 (5 bases). V was pared by 0 bases and J by 5 bases, with 23 bases between. CDR3 length: 18 amino acids. Germline assignment: CDR1 DFQATT and CDR2 SNEGSKA (reference sequence).

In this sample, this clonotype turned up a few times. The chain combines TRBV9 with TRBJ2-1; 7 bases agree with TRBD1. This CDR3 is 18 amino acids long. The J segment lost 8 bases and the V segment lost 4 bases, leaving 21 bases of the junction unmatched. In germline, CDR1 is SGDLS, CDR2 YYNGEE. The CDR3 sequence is CASSLSHGVTGFLDEQFF. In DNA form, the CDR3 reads TGTGCCAGCAGCCTATCCCATGGTGTGACAGGGTTTCTGGATGAGCAGTTCTTC.

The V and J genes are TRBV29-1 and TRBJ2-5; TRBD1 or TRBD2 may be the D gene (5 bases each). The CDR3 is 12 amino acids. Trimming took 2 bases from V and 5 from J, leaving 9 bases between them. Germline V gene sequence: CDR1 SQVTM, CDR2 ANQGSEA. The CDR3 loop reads CSVELGDETQYF. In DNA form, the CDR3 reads TGCAGCGTTGAATTAGGGGACGAGACCCAGTACTTC.

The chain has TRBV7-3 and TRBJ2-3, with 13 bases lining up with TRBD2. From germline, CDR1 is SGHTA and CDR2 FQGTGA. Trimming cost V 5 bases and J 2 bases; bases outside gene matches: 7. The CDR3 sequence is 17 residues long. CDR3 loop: CASSRTGLAGNTDTQYF. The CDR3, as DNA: TGTGCCAGCAGCCGAACGGGACTAGCGGGAAACACAGATACGCAGTATTTT. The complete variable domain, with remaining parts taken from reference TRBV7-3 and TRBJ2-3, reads GAGVSQTPSNKVTEKGKYVELRCDPISGHTALYWYRQSLGQGPEFLIYFQGTGAADDSGLPNDRFFAVRPEGSVSTLKIQRTERGDSAVYLCASSRTGLAGNTDTQYFGPGTRLTVL.